This T cell receptor beta chain derives from a study of T-cell reconstitution after alpha-beta-depleted transplantation in children. With 3 bases removed from V and 4 bases from J, the gap between germline ends came to 17 bases. Germline lookup yields CDR1 SGHKS and CDR2 YYEKEE (reference sequence). This CDR3 has 17 amino acids. Unique molecular identifiers were used to barcode this TCRbeta library. TCRdb fed the PCR reads into MiXCR, producing one record per CDR3 protein. Among 450,000 to 550,000 distinct CDR3 sequences listed, 9.5% to 12% were seen once. This clonotype was found many times. Its antigen is as yet unknown. General study results and limits: Fresh T-cell production supplied most of the T-cell counts and diversity seen one year after transplant. Two months or so post-transplant, alpha-beta T cells reportedly derived from several hundred expanded graft clones.

The sequenced sample was PBMCs, mostly from graft donor cells, obtained 180 days after TCRalphabeta/CD19-depleted stem cell transplant. This TCR was recovered from a female patient aged 2-15 years who had a stem cell transplant for aplastic anemia, so the T cells may come from the graft donor. V usage is TRBV5-5 and J usage is TRBJ2-6; tentative D call: TRBD2 (5 bases). CDR3: CASSSSVWPGGANVLTF. CDR3 in DNA: TGTGCCAGCAGCTCTTCCGTTTGGCCGGGAGGGGCCAACGTCCTGACTTTC.